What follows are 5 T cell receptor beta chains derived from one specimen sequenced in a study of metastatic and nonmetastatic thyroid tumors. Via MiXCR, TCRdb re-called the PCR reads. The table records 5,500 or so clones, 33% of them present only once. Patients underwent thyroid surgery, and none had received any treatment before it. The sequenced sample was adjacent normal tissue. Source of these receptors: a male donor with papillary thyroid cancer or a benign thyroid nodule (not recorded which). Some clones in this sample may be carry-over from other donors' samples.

The chain's CDR3 is CASRTERDRKETQYF. The DNA of the CDR3 is TGTGCCAGCAGAACGGAGAGGGACAGGAAAGAGACCCAGTACTTC. The genes are TRBV28 and TRBJ2-5, with 8 positions matching TRBD1. V lost 6 bases to trimming and J lost 3 bases; unmatched junction nucleotides: 9. The CDR3 sequence is 15 residues long. The germline CDR1 and CDR2 sequences are MDHEN and SYDVKM.

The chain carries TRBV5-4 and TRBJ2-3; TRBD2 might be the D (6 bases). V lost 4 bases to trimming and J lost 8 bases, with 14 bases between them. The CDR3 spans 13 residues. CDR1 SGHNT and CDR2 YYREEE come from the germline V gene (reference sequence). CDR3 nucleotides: TGTGCCAGCAGCCGGGGGTCAGAGGGTACGCAGTATTTT. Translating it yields CASSRGSEGTQYF.

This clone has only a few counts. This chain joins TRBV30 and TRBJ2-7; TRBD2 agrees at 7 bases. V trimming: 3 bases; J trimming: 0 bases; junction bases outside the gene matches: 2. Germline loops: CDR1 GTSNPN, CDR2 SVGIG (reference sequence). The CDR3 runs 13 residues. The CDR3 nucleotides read TGTGCCTGGAGACGCGGGGGCTCCTACGAGCAGTACTTC. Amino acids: CAWRRGGSYEQYF. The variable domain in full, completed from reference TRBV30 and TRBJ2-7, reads SQTIHQWPATLVQPVGSPLSLECTVEGTSNPNLYWYRQAAGRGLQLLFYSVGIGQISSEVPQNLSASRPQDRQFILSSKKLLLSDSGFYLCAWRRGGSYEQYFGPGTRLTVT.

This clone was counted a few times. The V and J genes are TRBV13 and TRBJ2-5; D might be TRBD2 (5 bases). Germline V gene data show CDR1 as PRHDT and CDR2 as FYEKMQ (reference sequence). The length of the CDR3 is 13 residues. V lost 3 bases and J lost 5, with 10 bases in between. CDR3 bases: TGTGCCAGCAGCTTGGAGGAGGATGAGACCCAGTACTTC. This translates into CASSLEEDETQYF.

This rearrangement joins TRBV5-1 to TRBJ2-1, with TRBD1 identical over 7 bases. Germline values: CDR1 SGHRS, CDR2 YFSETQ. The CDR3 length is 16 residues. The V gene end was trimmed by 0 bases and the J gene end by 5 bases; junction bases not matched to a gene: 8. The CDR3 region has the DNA TGCGCCAGCAGCTTGGAAACAGGGGCGCAGAACAATGAGCAGTTCTTC. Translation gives CASSLETGAQNNEQFF.